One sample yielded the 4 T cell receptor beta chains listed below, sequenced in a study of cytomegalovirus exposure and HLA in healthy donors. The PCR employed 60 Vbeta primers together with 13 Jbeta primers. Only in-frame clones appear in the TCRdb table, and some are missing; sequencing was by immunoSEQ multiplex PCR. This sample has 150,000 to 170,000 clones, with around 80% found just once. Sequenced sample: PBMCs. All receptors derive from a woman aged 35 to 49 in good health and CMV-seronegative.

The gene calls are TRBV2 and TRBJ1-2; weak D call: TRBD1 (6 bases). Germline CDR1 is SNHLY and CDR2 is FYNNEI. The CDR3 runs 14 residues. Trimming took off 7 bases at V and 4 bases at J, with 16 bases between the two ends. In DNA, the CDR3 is TGTGCCAGCATTTTAGACAGGTTTCGCTATGGCTACACCTTC. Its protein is CASILDRFRYGYTF.

In DNA form, the CDR3 reads TGTGCCAGTAGCCCTCTTCCGGGGGCAGATACGCAGTATTTT. Encoded protein: CASSPLPGADTQYF. The rearrangement uses TRBV19 and TRBJ2-3; TRBD2 is a possible D gene (6 bases). The CDR3 length is 14 residues. Trimming removed 6 bases at V and 4 bases at J, with 14 bases between. Per germline, CDR1 LNHDA and CDR2 SQIVND (reference sequence). The full variable domain, rest sourced from reference TRBV19 and TRBJ2-3, is DGGITQSPKYLFRKEGQNVTLSCEQNLNHDAMYWYRQDPGQGLRLIYYSQIVNDFQKGDIAEGYSVSREKKESFPLTVTSAQKNPTAFYLCASSPLPGADTQYFGPGTRLTVL.

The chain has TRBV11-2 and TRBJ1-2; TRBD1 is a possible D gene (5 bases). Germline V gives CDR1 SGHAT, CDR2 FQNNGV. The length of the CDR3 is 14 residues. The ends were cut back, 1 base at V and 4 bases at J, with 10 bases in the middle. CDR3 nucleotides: TGTGCCAGCAGCTTAGGAACAGGTAGCTATGGCTACACCTTC. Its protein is CASSLGTGSYGYTF.

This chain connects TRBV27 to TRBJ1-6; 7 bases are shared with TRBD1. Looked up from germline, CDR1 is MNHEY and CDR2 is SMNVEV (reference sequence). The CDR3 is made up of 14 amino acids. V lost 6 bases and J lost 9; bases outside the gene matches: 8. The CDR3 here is CASSVNRGSSPLHF. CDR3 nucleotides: TGTGCCAGCAGCGTGAACAGGGGAAGTTCACCCCTCCACTTT.